This T cell receptor (beta chain) was profiled in a study of vaccination and CD4 T cells after COVID-19. Once obtained from cultured CD4+ T cells, the DNA was sequenced using the Oncomine TCR Beta short-read assay. TCRdb ran MiXCR on the PCR reads and lists one entry per CDR3 protein. This table has about 4,100 distinct CDR3 sequences, 21% appearing once. The treatment is: approximately 9-day PBMC culture with coronavirus spike peptide pools or control peptides (ViraFEST assay). V lost 2 bases, J lost 7 bases, and 7 bases stayed unmatched. The CDR3 extends over 15 amino acids. Per the germline V gene, CDR1 is KGHSH and CDR2 is LQKENI. This clonotype showed up just once. The antigen remains undetermined.

The sample consisted of CD4+ T cells from blood, cultured in vitro, taken after SARS-CoV-2 vaccination. The chain has TRBV18 and TRBJ2-1; TRBD1 agrees at 8 bases. The sequence came from a human donor who had recovered from COVID-19. This chain's CDR3 is CASSPVTGGRNEQFF. The DNA of the CDR3 is TGTGCCAGCTCACCAGTAACAGGGGGTCGGAATGAGCAGTTCTTC.